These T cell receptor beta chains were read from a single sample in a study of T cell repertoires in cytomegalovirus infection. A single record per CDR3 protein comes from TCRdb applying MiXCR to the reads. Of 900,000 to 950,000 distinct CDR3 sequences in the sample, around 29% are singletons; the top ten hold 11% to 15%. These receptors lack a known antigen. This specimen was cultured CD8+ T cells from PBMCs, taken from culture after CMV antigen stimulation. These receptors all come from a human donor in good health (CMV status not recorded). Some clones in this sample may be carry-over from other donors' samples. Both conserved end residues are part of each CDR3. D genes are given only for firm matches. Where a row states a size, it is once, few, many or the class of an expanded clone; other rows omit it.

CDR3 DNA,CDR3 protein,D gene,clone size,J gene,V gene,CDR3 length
TGCGCCAGCAGCCAAGTACAGGGGATGGGGCAGCCCCAGCATTTT,CASSQVQGMGQPQHF,TRBD1,few,TRBJ1-5,TRBV4-1,15
TGTGCCAGCAGTTCCTGGACTAGCGGTTTTGACGAGCAGTTCTTC,CASSSWTSGFDEQFF,TRBD2,-,TRBJ2-1,TRBV28,15
TGTGCCAGCAGCTTAAATTCCAATGAGCAGTTCTTC,CASSLNSNEQFF,-,many,TRBJ2-1,TRBV7-2,12
TGCAGCGTTGGGGACAGGGCAGGGCAGCCCCAGCATTTT,CSVGDRAGQPQHF,TRBD1,-,TRBJ1-5,TRBV29-1,13
TGTGCCAGCAGCTTTTGGGAAGGACCAGTGTACAATGAGCAGTTCTTC,CASSFWEGPVYNEQFF,-,-,TRBJ2-1,TRBV7-9,16
TGTGCCCACCGCTCTGGAAACACCATATATTTT,CAHRSGNTIYF,-,-,TRBJ1-3,TRBV7-9,11
TGCAGTGCTAGAACCCGGGACGGTATTAATTCACCCCTCCACTTT,CSARTRDGINSPLHF,-,few,TRBJ1-6,TRBV20-1,15
TGTGCCAGTAGTTCTCGACGAGGAGGCACAGATACGCAGTATTTT,CASSSRRGGTDTQYF,-,-,TRBJ2-3,TRBV19,15
TGTGCCAGCAGTTGGTCGAGGGGACAGGGGTGGAATGAGCAGTTCTTC,CASSWSRGQGWNEQFF,TRBD1,-,TRBJ2-1,TRBV6-5,16
TGCGCCAGCAGTTCCCTAGGGGGACAGCTTAACTATGGCTACACCTTC,CASSSLGGQLNYGYTF,TRBD1,-,TRBJ1-2,TRBV4-1,16
TGTGCCAGCTCCCTAAACGACAGGGGTAACACTGAAGCTTTCTTT,CASSLNDRGNTEAFF,TRBD1,many,TRBJ1-1,TRBV18,15
TGTGCCAGCAGCAAAGAGAGGGGAACCAAGAGACCCCAGTACTTC,CASSKERGTKRPQYF,-,-,TRBJ2-5,TRBV7-8,15
TGTGCCAGCAGCTTGATCCGGGACAGGGGAACAGATACGCAGTATTTT,CASSLIRDRGTDTQYF,TRBD1,few,TRBJ2-3,TRBV27,16
TGTGCCAGTAGTCGACAGGGTTGGAATGAGCAGTTCTTC,CASSRQGWNEQFF,TRBD1,many,TRBJ2-1,TRBV19,13
TGTGCCAGCAGCTTAAGGCTAGCGGGGGCAAGCACAGATACGCTGTATTTT,CASSLRLAGASTDTLYF,TRBD2,-,TRBJ2-3,TRBV7-6,17
TGTGCCAGCAGCACCCCGGGACAGGGATTAGGAGATACGCAGTATTTT,CASSTPGQGLGDTQYF,TRBD1,once,TRBJ2-3,TRBV5-6,16
TGTGCCAGCAGGACAGGGGCCCGCGAAGGCGAGCAGTACTTC,CASRTGAREGEQYF,TRBD1,-,TRBJ2-7,TRBV27,14
TGTGCCAGCAGTGATGAGCGGGGGGCCCATAGGGGGGAGCTGTTTTTT,CASSDERGAHRGELFF,TRBD2,-,TRBJ2-2,TRBV12-3/TRBV12-4,16
TGTGCCAGTAGTATCCCCCGGGACAGGGCTTACTATGGCTACACCTTC,CASSIPRDRAYYGYTF,TRBD1,few,TRBJ1-2,TRBV19,16
TGTGCCAGCAGCCAGGGACTAGCGGGGGGGCTATCCATCCGAGATACGCAGTATTTT,CASSQGLAGGLSIRDTQYF,TRBD2,few,TRBJ2-3,TRBV6-5,19
TGCGCCAGCAGCTTGGGGACAGGGGACCTCTACGAGCAGTACTTC,CASSLGTGDLYEQYF,TRBD1,-,TRBJ2-7,TRBV5-1,15
TGCGCCAGCAGCCAAGTGACGGGGGGCGAGGATACGCAGTATTTT,CASSQVTGGEDTQYF,-,-,TRBJ2-3,TRBV4-3,15
TGTGCCAGCAGATCGGGACAGATAGGGCAGTATTTT,CASRSGQIGQYF,TRBD1,-,TRBJ2-3,TRBV6-1,12
TGTGCCAGCAGCTTAATGGCAGTTCACAATGAGCAGTTCTTC,CASSLMAVHNEQFF,-,once,TRBJ2-1,TRBV7-9,14
TGTGCCAGCAGTTACAGGGCAGCCTCTATTCAGAACACTGAAGCTTTCTTT,CASSYRAASIQNTEAFF,-,-,TRBJ1-1,TRBV6-5,17
TGTGCCAGCAGTGCAAGCGGGGGGCCCTCCTACGAGCAGTACTTC,CASSASGGPSYEQYF,TRBD2,-,TRBJ2-7,TRBV27,15